This T cell receptor beta chain was found in a study of tumor-infiltrating lymphocytes in oesophageal squamous cell carcinoma. TCRdb redid the calling of the PCR reads with MiXCR, one entry per CDR3 protein. The sample holds some 21,000 distinct CDR3 sequences, less than 45% seen once. CDR1 is SGHTA, CDR2 FQGNSA, per germline. Trimming shortened V by 1 base and J by 5 bases, and 12 bases separated the two germline ends. The CDR3 is 15 amino acids. In its sample, this clonotype is medium-sized. This TCR came from a male donor with esophageal squamous cell carcinoma. J is TRBJ2-1 and V is TRBV7-2, with D possibly being TRBD2 (5 bases). The material sequenced was esophageal tumor tissue. Written as DNA, the CDR3 is TGTGCCAGCAGCTTAGTATGGGGAGCCGACAATGAGCAGTTCTTC. Translating it yields CASSLVWGADNEQFF.